Each of the 18 T cell receptor beta chains below was sequenced from the same sample in a study of T-cell memory formation after mild COVID-19. TCRdb independently ran MiXCR on the 5' RACE reads; one entry per CDR3 protein. Altogether roughly 86,000 distinct CDR3 sequences are present, over 13% being singletons, with the ten largest covering 39%. The source material was PBMCs or a T cell subset sorted from them (not recorded which). Every receptor here comes from a man younger than 35 who had mild COVID-19 (a few samples of this study predate the infection). Cell type and time point are not known.

V gene TRBV19 combines with J gene TRBJ2-7; D possibly corresponds to TRBD1 (5 bases). Trimming took 3 bases from V and 5 from J, leaving 20 bases between them. Germline CDR1 LNHDA, CDR2 SQIVND (reference sequence). The CDR3 consists of 16 residues. This chain's CDR3 is CASSIIPLDSRNEQYF. The CDR3 DNA is TGTGCCAGTAGTATTATCCCCCTCGACAGTCGGAACGAGCAGTACTTC. The full variable domain, rest sourced from reference TRBV19 and TRBJ2-7, is DGGITQSPKYLFRKEGQNVTLSCEQNLNHDAMYWYRQDPGQGLRLIYYSQIVNDFQKGDIAEGYSVSREKKESFPLTVTSAQKNPTAFYLCASSIIPLDSRNEQYFGPGTRLTVT.

This clonotype was detected many times. The rearrangement joins TRBV5-1 to TRBJ2-5; 10 bases are shared with TRBD2. The germline gives CDR1 SGHRS, CDR2 YFSETQ. CDR3 length: 17 residues. J gave up 5 bases and V 2 bases, and 12 bases lay outside the gene matches. CDR3 region: CASSLTLLAGTRETQYF. The DNA for the CDR3 is TGCGCCAGCAGCTTAACCTTACTAGCGGGGACTCGTGAGACCCAGTACTTC.

The rearrangement uses TRBV6-1 and TRBJ1-1, with D perhaps TRBD1 (6 bases). Germline V CDR1 and CDR2: MNHNS, SASEGT. The V end lost 4 bases, the J end lost 1 base, and 7 bases lay between the germline ends. This CDR3 comprises 13 residues. The CDR3 loop reads CASSGTENTEAFF. The DNA for the CDR3 is TGTGCCAGCAGTGGGACAGAGAACACTGAAGCTTTCTTT.

This clonotype was recorded once. The rearrangement links TRBV5-1 to TRBJ2-1; D might be TRBD1 (6 bases). The length of the CDR3 is 15 residues. Trimming cost V 0 bases and J 3 bases, with 10 bases left between them. Germline CDR1 and CDR2: SGHRS and YFSETQ. This chain's CDR3 is CASSLDGTNYNEQFF. The CDR3 DNA follows: TGCGCCAGCAGCTTGGATGGGACAAACTACAATGAGCAGTTCTTC.

In its sample, this clonotype was seen a few times. The V and J genes are TRBV7-9 and TRBJ2-1, with D unclear. The CDR3 extends over 12 amino acids. The V gene's germline CDR1 is SEHNR and CDR2 FQNEAQ (reference sequence). V lost 3 bases and J lost 8, with 8 bases in between. The chain's CDR3 is CASSFTPHEQFF. DNA of the CDR3: TGTGCCAGCAGCTTCACGCCCCATGAGCAGTTCTTC.

The chain couples TRBV7-3 to TRBJ2-3; 7 positions match TRBD2. The CDR3 consists of 15 residues. Germline CDR1 SGHTA, CDR2 FQGTGA. Trimming cost V 5 bases and J 2 bases; bases outside gene matches: 7. CDR3 residues: CASSLTSVSTDTQYF. The CDR3 coding sequence is TGTGCCAGCAGCCTCACTAGCGTGTCCACAGATACGCAGTATTTT.

This clonotype counts as medium-sized (0.01 to 0.1%). This sequence joins TRBV4-3 and TRBJ2-6; D is perhaps TRBD1 (6 bases). Trimming took 0 bases from V and 0 from J, leaving 6 bases between them. CDR3 length equals 16 residues. Per the germline V gene, CDR1 is LGHNA and CDR2 is YSLEER. CDR3 coding DNA: TGCGCCAGCAGCCAAGAGACAGGCTCTGGGGCCAACGTCCTGACTTTC. This translates into CASSQETGSGANVLTF.

A few counts support this clonotype. J is TRBJ2-7 and V is TRBV27; the D gene could be TRBD1 or TRBD2 (5 bases each). The CDR3 loop spans 16 amino acids. The V end lost 6 bases, the J end lost 3 bases, and 21 bases lay between the germline ends. From germline, CDR1 is MNHEY and CDR2 SMNVEV (reference sequence). The chain's CDR3 is CASSLSAGTEIYEQYF. The CDR3 region has the DNA TGTGCCAGCAGCCTCTCTGCTGGGACGGAGATCTACGAGCAGTACTTC.

This clonotype was detected only a few times. The chain has TRBV6-4 and TRBJ2-3; D is perhaps TRBD1 (6 bases). Trimming removed 3 bases at V and 4 bases at J, with 11 bases between. The CDR3 spans 14 residues. Germline V gives CDR1 MRHNA, CDR2 SNTAGT. CDR3 amino acids: CASSENREPDTQYF. In nucleotides, the CDR3 is TGTGCCAGCAGTGAAAACAGGGAGCCAGATACGCAGTATTTT.

This clonotype was counted a few times. This chain links TRBV7-6 with TRBJ2-7, with a tentative D call TRBD1 (5 bases). Between the trimmed V and J ends, which lost 2 bases and 2 bases, there was a span of 13 bases. The germline V gene encodes CDR1 SGHVS and CDR2 FNYEAQ. The CDR3 loop spans 15 amino acids. This CDR3 is CASSLYDSLTYEQYF. The CDR3 DNA reads TGTGCCAGCAGCTTATATGACAGCCTAACCTACGAGCAGTACTTC.

V and J are TRBV7-2 and TRBJ1-5, with a possible D match to TRBD1 (6 bases). The germline V gene has CDR1 SGHTA and CDR2 FQGNSA. The CDR3 totals 14 residues. Trimming pared 5 bases from V and 4 bases from J, leaving 12 bases between. This CDR3 reads CASSTGPMNQPQHF. CDR3 bases: TGTGCCAGCAGCACAGGGCCGATGAATCAGCCCCAGCATTTT. The full variable domain, completed using reference TRBV7-2 and TRBJ1-5, is GAGVSQSPSNKVTEKGKDVELRCDPISGHTALYWYRQSLGQGLEFLIYFQGNSAPDKSGLPSDRFSAERTGGSVSTLTIQRTQQEDSAVYLCASSTGPMNQPQHFGDGTRLSIL.

This clonotype has ten or more counts. V is TRBV7-2 and J is TRBJ2-4; TRBD1 matches at 10 bases. V shed 0 bases and J 1 base; nucleotides not matched to a gene: 0. The V gene's germline CDR1 is SGHTA and CDR2 FQGNSA. This CDR3 region has 16 residues. CDR3 sequence (DNA): TGTGCCAGCAGCTTAGCGGGACAGGGGGCCAAAAACATTCAGTACTTC. Protein: CASSLAGQGAKNIQYF.

This clonotype appeared a few times. CDR3 sequence: CASSPLAGTSYEQYF. Here the CDR3 DNA reads TGTGCCAGCAGTCCTCTAGCGGGGACCTCCTACGAGCAGTACTTC. The chain combines TRBV7-9 with TRBJ2-7; 9 bases align to TRBD2. J was trimmed by 0 bases and V by 6 bases; bases with no gene match: 6. Germline V gene sequence: CDR1 SEHNR, CDR2 FQNEAQ (reference sequence). The CDR3 contains 15 residues. Supplemented by reference TRBV7-9 and TRBJ2-7, the full variable domain reads DTGVSQNPRHKITKRGQNVTFRCDPISEHNRLYWYRQTLGQGPEFLTYFQNEAQLEKSRLLSDRFSAERPKGSFSTLEIQRTEQGDSAMYLCASSPLAGTSYEQYFGPGTRLTVT.

This rearrangement joins TRBV3-1 to TRBJ2-2; no firm D call. This CDR3 has 14 residues. In germline, CDR1 is LGHDT, CDR2 YNNKEL (reference sequence). V was shortened by 2 bases and J by 3 bases, with 7 bases between the two germline ends. The CDR3 DNA reads TGTGCCAGCAGCCAAAGGGTGGACACCGGGGAGCTGTTTTTT. This codes for CASSQRVDTGELFF.

This clonotype was counted ten times or more. The chain uses TRBV7-2 and TRBJ1-6, with 8 bases matching TRBD1. Per the germline V gene, CDR1 is SGHTA and CDR2 is FQGNSA. The V segment lost 5 bases and the J segment 8 bases; nucleotides outside the gene matches: 11. This CDR3 has 16 residues. The CDR3 coding sequence is TGTGCCAGCAGCCGCGAGGCAGGGGGCATGTATTCACCCCTCCACTTT. Its protein is CASSREAGGMYSPLHF. The full variable domain, in which reference TRBV7-2 and TRBJ1-6 provide the parts outside the CDR3, is GAGVSQSPSNKVTEKGKDVELRCDPISGHTALYWYRQSLGQGLEFLIYFQGNSAPDKSGLPSDRFSAERTGGSVSTLTIQRTQQEDSAVYLCASSREAGGMYSPLHFGNGTRLTVT.

This clonotype was found a few times. V usage is TRBV7-8 and J usage is TRBJ2-7, with D unresolved. This CDR3 has 14 residues. Trimming stripped 6 bases from V and 1 base from J, with 13 bases between. Germline V gene data show CDR1 as SGHVS and CDR2 as FQNEAQ. DNA of the CDR3: TGTGCCAGCAGTGATGGGGTAGGATCCTACGAGCAGTACTTC. It yields the protein CASSDGVGSYEQYF.

This clonotype has only a few counts. J is TRBJ1-1 and V is TRBV7-4, with 7 bases identical to TRBD1. Trimming removed 4 bases from V and 1 base from J; junction bases left unmatched: 9. CDR3 length: 16 amino acids. From germline, CDR1 is SGHVT and CDR2 SQSDAQ. The CDR3 DNA is TGTGCCAGCAGCTCACCAGGGGGAGATGGGAACACTGAAGCTTTCTTT. It encodes CASSSPGGDGNTEAFF.

This clonotype was picked up a small number of times. The V gene is TRBV4-3, the J gene TRBJ2-1; no clear D. The CDR3 is 17 residues long. The germline V and J ends were trimmed by 1 base and 0 bases, with 13 bases remaining between them. Germline V CDR1 and CDR2: LGHNA, YSLEER. The CDR3 DNA reads TGCGCCAGCAGCCAAGCGGGCCCAGTTAACTCCTACAATGAGCAGTTCTTC. It specifies CASSQAGPVNSYNEQFF.